This T cell receptor beta chain comes out of a study of shared clonotypes between healthy human individuals. Overall study context: Per-donor plates numbered three CD4 naive, three CD4 memory, two CD8 naive and one CD8 memory.

Partitioning of CD4+ cells yielded a CD45RA+ naive subset and a CD45RA-negative memory subset. This CDR3 region has 15 residues. Between the trimmed V and J ends, which lost 5 bases and 9 bases, there was a span of 22 bases. From germline, CDR1 is SGHTA and CDR2 FQGNSA. The run depth of the assay was deep. Profiling relied on immunoSEQ multiplex PCR, and the TCRdb table lists in-frame clones only, not all of them. The data contain roughly 1,500,000 clones, approximately 98.5% of them singletons. V usage is TRBV7-2 and J usage is TRBJ2-5, with D possibly being TRBD2 (6 bases). The sample comprised naive CD4+ T cells sorted from blood. Stated subset: CD45RA+ positively selected. This receptor was taken from a man aged 25-45 years in good health. The chain's CDR3 is CASSHTPSGPIPQYF. CDR3 DNA sequence: TGTGCCAGCAGCCATACCCCAAGCGGGCCCATTCCCCAGTACTTC.